In this sample, the clone carrying this T cell receptor (beta chain) turned up once. This specimen comes from a study of blood T cell repertoires in COVID-19. Study details: There were acute and convalescent COVID-19 samples, and they came from the United States, Italy and Spain. PBMCs, B-cell-depleted T cells, or T cells were the source of the cDNA or gDNA that made up the material.

Germline loops: CDR1 SGHTA, CDR2 FQGNSA. The CDR3 length is 14 residues. The J segment lost 5 bases and the V segment lost 5 bases, leaving 5 bases of the junction unmatched. In the authors' workflow: It was from reference gene primer amplification that nucleated cell counts were estimated. Measured with immunoSEQ multiplex PCR; TCRdb has only the in-frame clones, and not every one. V, J and clone size were drawn from that table, and D and trimming were deduced from the DNA. Of some 25,000 clones in the sample, approximately 84% are singletons; the top ten hold 40% to 60%. The chain has TRBV7-2 and TRBJ1-1, with 10 bases identical to TRBD1. The sample consisted of peripheral blood. This receptor was taken from a man aged 50-60 years with active or convalescent COVID-19. The CDR3 here is CASSDRDRGTEAFF. CDR3 nucleotide sequence: TGTGCCAGCAGCGACCGGGACAGGGGAACTGAAGCTTTCTTT. Complete variable domain (other parts from reference TRBV7-2 and TRBJ1-1): GAGVSQSPSNKVTEKGKDVELRCDPISGHTALYWYRQSLGQGLEFLIYFQGNSAPDKSGLPSDRFSAERTGGSVSTLTIQRTQQEDSAVYLCASSDRDRGTEAFFGQGTRLTVV.